This T cell receptor beta chain emerged from a study of blood T cell repertoires in COVID-19. The overall study: The samples span acute and convalescent COVID-19 from the United States, Italy and Spain.

The junction had 10 bases not matched to a gene; V was cut back by 0 bases and J by 1 base. Germline V gene sequence: CDR1 SGHVS, CDR2 FNYEAQ. The CDR3 covers 19 residues. Original processing notes: Using reference gene primer amplification, nucleated cell counts were estimated. Clones were sequenced by immunoSEQ multiplex PCR, and TCRdb holds only the in-frame ones, with some missing. V and J calls and clone size are those listed in that table; D and trimming were worked out from the DNA. The data show some 80,000 clones, 80% to 85% seen once. The clonotype originates from a woman between 70 and 85 years old with acute or convalescent COVID-19. The specimen was peripheral blood. The J gene is TRBJ2-1, the V gene TRBV7-6; 9 nucleotides align to TRBD2. For the CDR3, the DNA is TGTGCCAGCAGCTTAGCCGGGGGTAGCGGGAGAAGATCCTACAATGAGCAGTTCTTC. The encoded protein is CASSLAGGSGRRSYNEQFF. The full variable domain, with the rest looked up from reference TRBV7-6 and TRBJ2-1, is GAGVSQSPRYKVTKRGQDVALRCDPISGHVSLYWYRQALGQGPEFLTYFNYEAQQDKSGLPNDRFSAERPEGSISTLTIQRTEQRDSAMYRCASSLAGGSGRRSYNEQFFGPGTRLTVL.